This T cell receptor (beta chain) appears in the sequencing data of a study of blood T cell repertoires in COVID-19 (dated by TCRdb to about 2020). Looking at the study overall: Samples from collaborators originated in the United States, Italy and Spain and spanned both the acute and convalescent phases of COVID-19. The prospective study material was composed of cDNA or gDNA derived from T cells, B-cell-depleted T cells, or PBMCs. The dataset comprised deeply sampled blood TCRbeta repertoires from subjects exposed to, actively infected with, or recovered from COVID-19. The repertoires were made available in a free public database intended to serve as a resource for research on the immune response to SARS-CoV-2. Samples were obtained from the ongoing ImmuneRACE study (first 160 participants) and from 1,254 subjects provided by 6 global collaborators. The sample metadata nearly always contained a de-identified subject ID, COVID-19 status, age in years and sex. Where available, HLA class I and class II types were obtained from metadata supplied by the sample provider rather than from assay-based typing. Beyond this particular receptor, the publication reports: The amount of clinical and demographic metadata varied by source and participant and was provided uncurated.

Collaborating institutions collected whole blood in K2EDTA tubes following their own protocols. For TCRbeta analysis, collaborator samples were shipped as frozen whole blood, as isolated PBMCs, or as DNA extracted from either sample type. Trimming accounts for 4 bases at V and 4 bases at J, while the number of junction bases matched to no gene is 3. CDR1 and CDR2 are read off the germline V gene (reference sequence) as MNHEY and SMNVEV. The CDR3 starts with the cysteine, ends with the phenylalanine, and has 14 residues. Left in the record is the CDR3 DNA by itself, 42 bases read in frame from the first base. Concerning this clone: Its target antigen remains unknown. Base quality data are lacking; no much larger clone is found one base away.

The immunoSEQ Assay, a bias-controlled multiplex PCR, was used to amplify TCRbeta CDR3 regions from genomic DNA. Per the source publication's procedure: Nucleated cell counts per sample were estimated from amplification of reference gene primers within the assay. To quantify the absolute abundance of each unique TCRbeta CDR3 rearrangement, sequence reads were collapsed and filtered. For each sample, productive Simpson clonality was calculated by taking the square root of Simpson's diversity index across productive rearrangements. TCRdb mirrors the immuneACCESS table, restricted to in-frame sequences. Some clones are absent from its copies; in checked studies, under half trace to an unresolved V gene, and the reason for the others is unknown. V, J and clone size are those of that table, while D and trimming were read from the DNA. The sample table holds over 150,000 clones, of which around 80% were seen once. The ten largest clonotypes hold 2.9% of the sample.

The receptor was derived from a woman aged 55-70 years with acute or convalescent COVID-19. Sequencing was done on a sample of peripheral blood. The rearranged chain carries TRBV27 and TRBJ1-2, and 10 bases in between align with TRBD1. The nucleotide sequence is given as TGTGCCAGCAGTTCCAGGGACAGGGGCTATGGCTACACCTTC. It translates as CASSSRDRGYGYTF.